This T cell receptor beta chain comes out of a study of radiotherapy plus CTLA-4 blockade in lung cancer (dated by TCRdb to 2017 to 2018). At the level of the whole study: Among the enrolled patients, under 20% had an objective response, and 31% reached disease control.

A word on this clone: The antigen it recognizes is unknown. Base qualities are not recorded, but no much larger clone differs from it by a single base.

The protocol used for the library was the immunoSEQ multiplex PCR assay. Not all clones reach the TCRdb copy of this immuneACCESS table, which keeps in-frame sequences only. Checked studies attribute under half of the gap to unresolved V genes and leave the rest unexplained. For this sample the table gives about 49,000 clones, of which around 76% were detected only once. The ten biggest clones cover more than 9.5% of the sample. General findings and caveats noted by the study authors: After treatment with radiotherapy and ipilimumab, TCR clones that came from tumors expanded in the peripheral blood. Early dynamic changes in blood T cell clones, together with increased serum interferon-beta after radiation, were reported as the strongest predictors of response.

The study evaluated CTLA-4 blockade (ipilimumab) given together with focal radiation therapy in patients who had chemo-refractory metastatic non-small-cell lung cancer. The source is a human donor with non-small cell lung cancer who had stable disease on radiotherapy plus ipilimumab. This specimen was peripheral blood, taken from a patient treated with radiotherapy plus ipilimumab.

The base sequence is TGTGCCAGCAGTCGGACAGATAAGGAGCAGTTCTTC. The translation is CASSRTDKEQFF. Recombination connected TRBV27 to TRBJ2-1; perhaps TRBD1 is the D gene, with 6 bases matching. CDR1 MNHEY and CDR2 SMNVEV are derived from the germline V gene (reference sequence). V loses 5 bases of germline sequence and J loses 10 bases, and the interval between the two ends is 12 bases. The CDR3 starts with the cysteine, ends with the phenylalanine, and has 12 residues. This entry keeps only the CDR3 DNA: 36 bases, framed from base 1.